This T cell receptor beta chain comes out of a study of blood T cell repertoires in COVID-19. The wider study: Collection of acute and convalescent COVID-19 samples took place in the United States, Italy and Spain. Sources were T cells, B-cell-depleted T cells, or PBMCs; the material itself was cDNA or gDNA.

Methods used by the authors: Nucleated cell counts were estimated from reference gene primer amplification. Data came from immunoSEQ multiplex PCR; TCRdb stores just in-frame clones and leaves some out. That table furnishes V, J and clone size, whereas the DNA furnished D and trimming. Of about 130,000 clones in the sample, 80% to 90% were seen once. CDR3 length: 17 amino acids. V lost 5 bases, J lost 6 bases, and 24 bases lay in between. From germline, CDR1 is SGHAT and CDR2 FQNNGV. The count of this clone is one. This receptor was obtained from a man aged 55 to 69 with active or convalescent COVID-19. The V and J genes are TRBV11-2 and TRBJ2-3, with TRBD2 as a possible D gene (6 bases). The specimen was peripheral blood. As DNA, the CDR3 is TGTGCCAGCAGCCCCGGCTTAGGGGCGGGGCAGCAGGATACGCAGTATTTT. It is translated as CASSPGLGAGQQDTQYF.